Sequencing of this T cell receptor (beta chain) was carried out in a study of blood T cell repertoires in COVID-19. This clone occurred once. Per the study methods: Using reference gene primer amplification, nucleated cell counts were estimated. Some clones are missing from TCRdb's copy, which holds only in-frame ones; the method was immunoSEQ multiplex PCR. That table supplies the V and J calls and clone size; D and trimming were determined from the DNA. Of a few hundred thousand clones in the sample, around 83% were seen once. The ends were cut back, 3 bases at V and 3 bases at J, with 10 bases in the middle. This CDR3 spans 14 amino acids. Germline V gene sequence: CDR1 MDHEN, CDR2 SYDVKM.

The sequence came from a man in his thirties or forties who had recovered from COVID-19. The chain joins TRBV28 to TRBJ2-3, with D possibly matching TRBD1 (6 bases). Sequenced material: peripheral blood. The CDR3 nucleotides are TGTGCCAGCAGTTTGACGCAGGGGACAGATACGCAGTATTTT. This translates into CASSLTQGTDTQYF.